Below are 3 T cell receptor beta chains sequenced from a single sample in a study of T cell repertoires in cytomegalovirus infection. TCRdb redid the calling of the reads with MiXCR, one entry per CDR3 protein. Seen here are 650,000 to 900,000 distinct CDR3 sequences, approximately 29% observed once, and the top ten hold about an eighth. These TCRs' antigens remain unknown. The material was cultured CD8+ T cells from PBMCs, obtained from culture after CMV antigen stimulation. The receptors were sampled from a human donor in good health (CMV status not recorded). Some clones in this sample may be carry-over from other donors' samples.

This chain connects TRBV27 to TRBJ1-5, with TRBD1 as a possible D gene (5 bases). In germline, CDR1 is MNHEY, CDR2 SMNVEV (reference sequence). The CDR3 extends over 15 amino acids. V was pared by 3 bases and J by 2 bases, with 11 bases between. CDR3 nucleotide sequence: TGTGCCAGCAGTTTGCTGGGGGGAGGCAATCAGCCCCAGCATTTT. This codes for CASSLLGGGNQPQHF.

The CDR3 spells CASSHSRSSGQETQYF. The DNA of the CDR3 is TGTGCCAGCTCTCATTCCCGATCTAGCGGCCAAGAGACCCAGTACTTC. This sequence joins TRBV6-8 and TRBJ2-5; 7 bases line up with TRBD2. Germline V CDR1 and CDR2: MNHGY, SAAAGT. V trimming: 8 bases; J trimming: 1 base; junction bases outside the gene matches: 13. The length of the CDR3 is 16 residues.

This clonotype was recorded a few times. V gene TRBV2 combines with J gene TRBJ2-7; D gene unclear. The CDR3 spans 14 residues. CDR1 and CDR2 from the germline V gene are SNHLY and FYNNEI. The V end was cut by 8 bases, the J end by 3 bases, with 17 bases between. CDR3 sequence (DNA): TGTGCCAGCGACTCCCGGCCTAATCACTACGAGCAGTACTTC. Translated: CASDSRPNHYEQYF.